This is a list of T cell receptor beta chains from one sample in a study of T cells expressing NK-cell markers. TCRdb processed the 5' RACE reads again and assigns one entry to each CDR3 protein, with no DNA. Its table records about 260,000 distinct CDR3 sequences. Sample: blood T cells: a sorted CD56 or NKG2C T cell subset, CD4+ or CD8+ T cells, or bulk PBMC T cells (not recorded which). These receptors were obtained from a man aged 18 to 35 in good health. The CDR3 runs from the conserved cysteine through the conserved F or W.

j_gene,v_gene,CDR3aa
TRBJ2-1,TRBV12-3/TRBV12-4,CASSFSGTGRQFF
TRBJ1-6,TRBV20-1,CSARSEGTSPLHF
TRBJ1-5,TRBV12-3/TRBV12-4,CASSTGTYQHF
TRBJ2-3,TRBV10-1,CASSEARGGMGTQYF
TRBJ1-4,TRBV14,CASSQVRGHGNEKLFF
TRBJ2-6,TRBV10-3,CAISGAGVSGANVLTF
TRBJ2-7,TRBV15,CATSLLARGTYEQYF
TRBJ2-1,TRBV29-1,CSAQSSGSWNEQFF
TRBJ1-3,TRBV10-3,CALKDTRSGNTIYF
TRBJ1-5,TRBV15,CATSRPPSGQPQHF
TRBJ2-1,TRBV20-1,CSARAERNEQFF
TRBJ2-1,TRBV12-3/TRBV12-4,CASSTGLAVLRNEQFF
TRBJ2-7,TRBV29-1,CSVVEGSYEQYF
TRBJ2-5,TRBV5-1,CASRRIFQETQYF
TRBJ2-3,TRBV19,CASSKQRVPLTDTQYF
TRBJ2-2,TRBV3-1,CASSLGTTGELFF
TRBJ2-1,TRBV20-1,CSAGQRDSYEQFF
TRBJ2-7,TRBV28,CASGLGYEQYF
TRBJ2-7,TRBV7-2,CASSLSRPTSVDYEQYF
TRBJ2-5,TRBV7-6,CATSWGTGGQETQYF
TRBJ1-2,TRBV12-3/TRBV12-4,CASSSLGGGDYTF
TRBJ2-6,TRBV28,CASTPPGGSGANVLTF
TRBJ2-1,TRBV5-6,CASSLVRASGYNEQFF
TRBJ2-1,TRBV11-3,CASSPRPGLADNEQFF
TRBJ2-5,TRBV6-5,CASTFSQNQETQYF
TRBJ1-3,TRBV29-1,CSVPPGNTIYF
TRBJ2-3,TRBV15,CATSRGLAGVDTQYF
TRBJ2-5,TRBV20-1,CTLGGRLKETQYF
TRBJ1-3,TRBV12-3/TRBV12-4,CASSFVSGSGNTIYF
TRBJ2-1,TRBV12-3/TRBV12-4,CASGRASKNNEQFF
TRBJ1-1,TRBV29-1,CSAYDSHTEAFF
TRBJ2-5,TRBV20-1,CSAFEVSSGNQETQYF
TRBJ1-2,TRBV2,CASSDRALRSYGYTF
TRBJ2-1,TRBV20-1,CSARGERVGRVEQFF
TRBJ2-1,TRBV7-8,CASSLRLAGGPIYNEQFF
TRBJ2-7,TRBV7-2,CASSPRAGGEQYF
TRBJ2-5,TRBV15,CATSRWGAGGQETQYF
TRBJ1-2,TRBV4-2,CASSQERQQGYGYTF
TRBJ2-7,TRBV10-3,CAISSWDSEQYF
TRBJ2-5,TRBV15,CATSRPGQGTEETQYF
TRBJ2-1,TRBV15,CATSISGTGVLNEQFF
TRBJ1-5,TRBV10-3,CAIRADRGDQPQHF
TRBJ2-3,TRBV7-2,CATTGGRSGTDTQYF
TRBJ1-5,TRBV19,CASSIVPQGGQPQHF
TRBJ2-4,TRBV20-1,CSARGRGKNIQYF
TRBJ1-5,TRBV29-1,CSIDGCQPQHF
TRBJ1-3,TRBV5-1,CASRSSGNTIYF
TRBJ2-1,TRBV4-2,CASSRAGGNAAFSYNEQFF
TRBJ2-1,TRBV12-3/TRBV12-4,CASRIAGGIKVEQFF
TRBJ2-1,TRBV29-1,CSVGEQGYNEQFF
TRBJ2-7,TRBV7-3,CASSSAGGLSYEQYF
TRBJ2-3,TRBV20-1,CSARIPSGRGPDTQYF
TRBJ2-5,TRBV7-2,CASSLEGQRPETQYF
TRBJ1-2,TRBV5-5,CASSLGSGAQNRYGYTF
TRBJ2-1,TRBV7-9,CASGLLAGEDNEQFF
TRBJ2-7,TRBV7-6,CASSLGVLSSYEQYF
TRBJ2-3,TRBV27,CASRQGVGQYF
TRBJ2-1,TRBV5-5,CASSLGQGWNEQFF
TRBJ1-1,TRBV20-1,CSVWAPLAEAFF
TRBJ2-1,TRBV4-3,CASSQEARDNSGLWREQFF